Each of the 23 T cell receptor beta chains below was sequenced from the same sample in a study of T cell responses to AZD1222 COVID-19 vaccine. Generated by immunoSEQ multiplex PCR, the TCRdb table keeps only in-frame clones and is missing some. The sample holds about 100,000 clones, less than 95% seen once. Source: peripheral blood, taken on day 0 of AZD1222 vaccination. Receptors were obtained from an adult in good health.

The rearrangement joins TRBV28 to TRBJ1-2; D is perhaps TRBD1 (5 bases). The CDR3 is 11 amino acids. Germline values: CDR1 MDHEN, CDR2 SYDVKM. The germline V and J ends were trimmed by 7 bases and 8 bases, with 11 bases remaining between them. The CDR3 DNA is TGTGCCAGCACACGGGAGGGGGGCTACACCTTC. Translation gives CASTREGGYTF.

This clone was found once. V is TRBV6-5 and J is TRBJ1-2; unclear D gene. The CDR3 has 15 amino acids. V was shortened by 0 bases and J by 6 bases, with 14 bases between the two germline ends. Germline V lookup: CDR1 MNHEY, CDR2 SVGAGI. The CDR3 loop is CASSYSGAPGDGYTF. For the CDR3, the DNA is TGTGCCAGCAGTTACTCGGGTGCCCCGGGTGATGGCTACACCTTC.

The chain employs TRBV19 and TRBJ1-5; D unresolved. Germline CDR1 and CDR2: LNHDA and SQIVND (reference sequence). The CDR3 is 15 amino acids. Trimming took 8 bases from V and 0 from J, leaving 14 bases between them. DNA of the CDR3: TGTGCCAGTTCGTGGAGCTATTATAGCAATCAGCCCCAGCATTTT. Translation gives CASSWSYYSNQPQHF.

The rearrangement links TRBV2 to TRBJ2-2; 12 bases are shared with TRBD2. Germline CDR1 is SNHLY and CDR2 is FYNNEI. Trimming at V came to 2 bases and at J to 0 bases, leaving 7 bases not matched to a gene. The CDR3 sequence is 19 residues long. CDR3 sequence (DNA): TGTGCCAGCAGTGAAAGGGGCCTAGCGGGGGGGCCGAACACCGGGGAGCTGTTTTTT. This sequence encodes CASSERGLAGGPNTGELFF.

This rearrangement joins TRBV28 to TRBJ1-2, with 11 bases aligning to TRBD1. Trimming at V came to 4 bases and at J to 6 bases, leaving 1 base not matched to a gene. The germline gives CDR1 MDHEN, CDR2 SYDVKM. This CDR3 is 13 amino acids long. CDR3 protein: CASSSDRGHGYTF. The CDR3 region has the DNA TGTGCCAGCAGTTCGGACAGGGGGCATGGCTACACCTTC.

A single count supports this clone. The rearrangement joins TRBV28 to TRBJ2-2; the D is unclear. Trimming stripped 3 bases from V and 5 bases from J, with 13 bases between. Per germline, CDR1 MDHEN and CDR2 SYDVKM. The CDR3 runs 15 residues. CDR3 DNA sequence: TGTGCCAGCAGTTTCGTTTCGGGTGTGACCGGGGAGCTGTTTTTT. Amino acids: CASSFVSGVTGELFF.

This chain links TRBV3-1 (or the pseudogene TRBV3-2) with TRBJ1-6; TRBD1 is a possible D gene (5 bases). The CDR3 runs to 17 residues. Looked up from germline, CDR1 is LGHDT and CDR2 is YNNKEL (reference sequence). V lost 3 bases and J 4 bases, leaving 16 bases between the germline ends. The CDR3 region is CASSQGESPGYNSPLHF. In nucleotides, the CDR3 is TGTGCCAGCAGCCAGGGGGAGTCTCCGGGTTATAATTCACCCCTCCACTTT.

This clone was seen once. The chain is built from TRBV9 and TRBJ2-1; TRBD2 aligns across 7 bases. J was trimmed by 6 bases and V by 2 bases; bases with no gene match: 11. Germline-derived CDR1 and CDR2 are SGDLS and YYNGEE. The CDR3 spans 16 residues. CDR3 sequence reads: CASSVLSGATTNEQFF. The DNA of the CDR3 is TGTGCCAGCAGCGTCCTCAGCGGGGCCACTACCAATGAGCAGTTCTTC.

This clone was seen just once. V gene TRBV2 combines with J gene TRBJ1-2; D is perhaps TRBD1 (5 bases). Trimming took 4 bases from V and 4 from J, leaving 13 bases between them. The CDR3 totals 14 residues. The V gene's germline CDR1 is SNHLY and CDR2 FYNNEI. The CDR3 region is CASSAGTHPYGYTF. The CDR3 DNA reads as TGTGCCAGCAGTGCCGGGACTCACCCCTATGGCTACACCTTC.

The chain uses TRBV13 and TRBJ2-1; no definite D call. Germline V gene data show CDR1 as PRHDT and CDR2 as FYEKMQ (reference sequence). CDR3 length: 14 amino acids. Trimming cost V 5 bases and J 3 bases, with 11 bases left between them. The CDR3 nucleotides read TGTGCCAGCAGCCCCTGGCGGAGCTACAATGAGCAGTTCTTC. Translated, it gives CASSPWRSYNEQFF.

The chain uses TRBV5-4 and TRBJ1-6; 9 nucleotides match TRBD1. The CDR3 totals 15 residues. Germline V gene data show CDR1 as SGHNT and CDR2 as YYREEE (reference sequence). J gave up 8 bases and V 4 bases, and 7 bases lay outside the gene matches. CDR3 nucleotides: TGTGCCAGCAGCCCAAAGGACAGGGGCTATTCACCCCTCCACTTT. Translated, it gives CASSPKDRGYSPLHF. The full variable domain, completed using reference TRBV5-4 and TRBJ1-6, is ETGVTQSPTHLIKTRGQQVTLRCSSQSGHNTVSWYQQALGQGPQFIFQYYREEENGRGNFPPRFSGLQFPNYSSELNVNALELDDSALYLCASSPKDRGYSPLHFGNGTRLTVT.

The chain links TRBV30 to TRBJ2-3; either TRBD1 or TRBD2 may supply D (6 bases each). Germline V lookup: CDR1 GTSNPN, CDR2 SVGIG (reference sequence). Trimming shortened V by 4 bases and J by 11 bases, and 31 bases separated the two germline ends. The CDR3 contains 17 residues. CDR3 nucleotide sequence: TGTGCCTGGAAAGGAACAGTTTATGGGGGGCCCCCCGAGGGGCAGTATTTT. Translating gives CAWKGTVYGGPPEGQYF. Supplemented by reference TRBV30 and TRBJ2-3, the full variable domain reads SQTIHQWPATLVQPVGSPLSLECTVEGTSNPNLYWYRQAAGRGLQLLFYSVGIGQISSEVPQNLSASRPQDRQFILSSKKLLLSDSGFYLCAWKGTVYGGPPEGQYFGPGTRLTVL.

In its sample, this clone was seen a few times. J is TRBJ1-1 and V is TRBV3-1 (or the pseudogene TRBV3-2); D possibly corresponds to TRBD1 (5 bases). Trimming shortened V by 0 bases and J by 10 bases, and 15 bases separated the two germline ends. Germline values: CDR1 LGHDT, CDR2 YNNKEL (reference sequence). The CDR3 sequence is 14 residues long. CDR3 sequence: CASSQDGMRGAAFF. The CDR3 DNA is TGTGCCAGCAGCCAAGATGGGATGAGGGGCGCAGCTTTCTTT.

This sequence joins TRBV14 and TRBJ1-2, with D possibly being TRBD1 (6 bases). Trimming removed 2 bases at V and 4 bases at J, with 11 bases between. The CDR3 is 14 residues long. CDR1 and CDR2 (germline): SGHDN, FVKESK. Here the CDR3 DNA reads TGTGCCAGCAGCCAATTACAGGGAGGCTATGGCTACACCTTC. This codes for CASSQLQGGYGYTF.

The rearrangement uses TRBV5-4 and TRBJ1-2; 9 nucleotides align to TRBD1. Germline-derived CDR1 and CDR2 are SGHNT and YYREEE (reference sequence). Trimming cost V 4 bases and J 4 bases; bases outside gene matches: 8. The CDR3 is 15 amino acids. CDR3 protein: CASSPFGTGIYGYTF. The CDR3 DNA is TGTGCCAGCAGCCCCTTTGGGACAGGGATCTATGGCTACACCTTC.

The V call is TRBV11-2, the J call TRBJ2-2, with D hard to call. Germline V gives CDR1 SGHAT, CDR2 FQNNGV. V was pared by 2 bases and J by 0 bases, with 10 bases between. The CDR3 contains 16 residues. The CDR3 loop is CASSLSPVANTGELFF. The DNA for the CDR3 is TGTGCCAGCAGCTTAAGTCCAGTAGCGAACACCGGGGAGCTGTTTTTT.

This clone was counted between two and nine times. The J gene is TRBJ1-1, the V gene TRBV29-1; maybe TRBD1 (5 bases). Germline values: CDR1 SQVTM, CDR2 ANQGSEA. This CDR3 comprises 12 residues. V was shortened by 3 bases and J by 6 bases, with 11 bases between the two germline ends. The CDR3 DNA is TGCAGCGTTGATGAGGGGAGCGCTGAAGCTTTCTTT. This translates into CSVDEGSAEAFF.

The chain couples TRBV28 to TRBJ2-5; tentatively, D is TRBD1 (5 bases). V lost 4 bases and J 3 bases, leaving 12 bases between the germline ends. This CDR3 contains 14 residues. Germline CDR1 is MDHEN and CDR2 is SYDVKM. The CDR3 reads CASSSRLGEETQYF. CDR3 nucleotide sequence: TGTGCCAGCAGTTCCCGCCTAGGGGAAGAGACCCAGTACTTC.

This clone was seen only a few times. This chain links TRBV2 with TRBJ2-1, with D uncertain. Trimming left V 7 bases short and J 6 bases short, with 16 bases between. Germline assignment: CDR1 SNHLY and CDR2 FYNNEI. CDR3 size: 14 residues. The DNA for the CDR3 is TGTGCCAGCACGTGGGGAAAGGCCGGCAATGAGCAGTTCTTC. This translates into CASTWGKAGNEQFF.

This rearrangement joins TRBV7-7 to TRBJ2-3; 7 bases agree with TRBD2. This CDR3 comprises 16 residues. Germline values: CDR1 SSHAT, CDR2 FNYEAQ (reference sequence). V lost 5 bases, J lost 1 base, and 9 bases stayed unmatched. The CDR3 sequence is CASSLQPSGGTDTQYF. CDR3 bases: TGTGCCAGCAGCCTACAGCCAAGCGGGGGCACAGATACGCAGTATTTT.

This clone has only one observation. V is TRBV10-3 and J is TRBJ1-2; D is possibly TRBD1 (6 bases). CDR3 length equals 15 residues. CDR1 and CDR2 (germline): ENHRY, SYGVKD. Trimming left V 6 bases short and J 6 bases short, with 20 bases between. CDR3 sequence reads: CAISGGADGPNGYTF. As DNA, the CDR3 is TGTGCCATCAGCGGGGGGGCTGACGGCCCTAATGGCTACACCTTC.

The sample holds a few counts of this clone. This chain uses TRBV5-5 with TRBJ2-7; unclear D gene. From germline, CDR1 is SGHKS and CDR2 YYEKEE (reference sequence). This CDR3 contains 12 residues. V gave up 1 base and J gave up 6 bases, with 8 bases separating them. CDR3 DNA sequence: TGTGCCAGCAGCTTGTTGGGAATCGAGCAGTACTTC. It translates to CASSLLGIEQYF.

The chain is built from TRBV11-2 and TRBJ1-1; D call uncertain. V was shortened by 3 bases and J by 4 bases, with 9 bases between the two germline ends. The CDR3 has 13 residues. In germline, CDR1 is SGHAT, CDR2 FQNNGV. This chain's CDR3 is CASSFGGGTEAFF. DNA of the CDR3: TGTGCCAGCAGCTTTGGCGGTGGCACTGAAGCTTTCTTT.